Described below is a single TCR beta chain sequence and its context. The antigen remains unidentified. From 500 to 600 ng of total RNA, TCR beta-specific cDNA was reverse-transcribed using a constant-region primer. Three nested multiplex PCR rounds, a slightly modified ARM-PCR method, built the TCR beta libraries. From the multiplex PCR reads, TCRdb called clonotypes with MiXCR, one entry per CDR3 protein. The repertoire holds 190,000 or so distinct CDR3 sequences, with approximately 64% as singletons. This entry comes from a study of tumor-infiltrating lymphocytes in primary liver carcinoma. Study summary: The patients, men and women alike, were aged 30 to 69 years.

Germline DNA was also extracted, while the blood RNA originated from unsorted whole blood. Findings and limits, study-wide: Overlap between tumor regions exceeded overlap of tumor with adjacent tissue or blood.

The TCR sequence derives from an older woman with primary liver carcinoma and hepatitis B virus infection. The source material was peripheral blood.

The CDR3 is CASSRTTSRVETQYF. CDR3 nucleotide sequence: TGTGCCAGCAGCCGAACGACTAGTAGAGTAGAGACCCAGTACTTC. V usage is TRBV14 and J usage is TRBJ2-5, with D perhaps TRBD2 (6 bases). This CDR3 comprises 15 residues. V lost 4 bases, J lost 4 bases, and 16 bases lay in between. Germline CDR1 reads SGHDN; CDR2 reads FVKESK.